The 26 T cell receptor beta chains in this list originate from one sample, sequenced in a study of cytomegalovirus exposure and HLA in healthy donors. In the PCR, 60 Vbeta and 13 Jbeta primers were used. The repertoire was sequenced with immunoSEQ multiplex PCR; TCRdb's copy has only in-frame clones and lacks some. The table shows about 200,000 clones, with roughly three quarters occurring only once. Material: PBMCs. The receptors derive from a middle-aged man in good health and CMV-seronegative.

The V and J genes are TRBV27 and TRBJ1-4; TRBD1 aligns across 8 bases. Unmatched junction bases numbered 18, after V lost 7 bases and J lost 8 bases. Germline CDR1 and CDR2: MNHEY and SMNVEV (reference sequence). The length of the CDR3 is 17 residues. CDR3 DNA: TGTGCCAGCAACCCTTCCGGGGCAGGGGGCGCGGGGGAAAAACTGTTTTTT. Translation: CASNPSGAGGAGEKLFF.

The table lists this clone with a count of one. The chain links TRBV27 to TRBJ2-7, with D possibly TRBD2 on 6 matching bases. The CDR3 sequence is 15 residues long. Germline-derived CDR1 and CDR2 are MNHEY and SMNVEV (reference sequence). The V end was cut by 6 bases, the J end by 1 base, with 16 bases between. Here the CDR3 reads CASSPSGGASYEQYF. CDR3 sequence (DNA): TGTGCCAGCAGCCCCAGTGGCGGGGCATCCTACGAGCAGTACTTC.

The J gene is TRBJ2-3, the V gene TRBV27, with TRBD2 matching 11 bases. Per germline, CDR1 MNHEY and CDR2 SMNVEV (reference sequence). Germline trimming cut 4 bases from V and 1 base from J; bases unmatched to any gene: 13. The CDR3 extends over 19 amino acids. CDR3 residues: CASSSETSGKFSGTDTQYF. For the CDR3, the DNA is TGTGCCAGCAGTTCCGAGACTAGCGGGAAGTTTTCGGGCACAGATACGCAGTATTTT.

This clone was counted only a few times. The rearrangement uses TRBV6-6 and TRBJ1-5; tentative D call: TRBD1 (6 bases). In germline, CDR1 is MNHNY, CDR2 SVGAGI (reference sequence). The CDR3 runs to 13 residues. V lost 2 bases and J 4 bases, leaving 6 bases between the germline ends. The CDR3 DNA reads TGTGCCAGCAGTTACCAGGGGAATCAGCCCCAGCATTTT. Translation gives CASSYQGNQPQHF.

The genes are TRBV27 and TRBJ2-7; TRBD2 matches at 16 bases. Germline assignment: CDR1 MNHEY and CDR2 SMNVEV (reference sequence). This CDR3 comprises 16 residues. The J segment lost 5 bases and the V segment lost 4 bases, leaving 5 bases of the junction unmatched. CDR3 amino acids: CASSWGLAGGPHEQYF. The DNA of the CDR3 is TGTGCCAGCAGTTGGGGACTAGCGGGAGGGCCCCACGAGCAGTACTTC.

J is TRBJ1-1 and V is TRBV7-9, with TRBD1 as a possible D gene (5 bases). Trimming pared 1 base from V and 1 base from J, leaving 7 bases between. The CDR3 runs to 14 residues. Germline V lookup: CDR1 SEHNR, CDR2 FQNEAQ (reference sequence). CDR3 protein: CASSLVGGNTEAFF. CDR3 bases: TGTGCCAGCAGCTTAGTCGGGGGGAACACTGAAGCTTTCTTT. The complete variable domain, with remaining parts taken from reference TRBV7-9 and TRBJ1-1, reads DTGVSQNPRHKITKRGQNVTFRCDPISEHNRLYWYRQTLGQGPEFLTYFQNEAQLEKSRLLSDRFSAERPKGSFSTLEIQRTEQGDSAMYLCASSLVGGNTEAFFGQGTRLTVV.

This clone came up once. The rearrangement links TRBV7-8 to TRBJ2-7, with 9 bases identical to TRBD1. The germline V gene has CDR1 SGHVS and CDR2 FQNEAQ. CDR3 length: 12 residues. The J segment lost 12 bases and the V segment lost 5 bases, leaving 8 bases of the junction unmatched. Written as DNA, the CDR3 is TGTGCCAGCAGCCTGGACAGGGGAAGGCGGTACTTC. The encoded protein is CASSLDRGRRYF.

The J gene is TRBJ2-1, the V gene TRBV5-1; a possible D gene is TRBD1 (6 bases). This CDR3 comprises 16 residues. The ends were cut back, 2 bases at V and 4 bases at J, with 16 bases in the middle. CDR1 is SGHRS and CDR2 is YFSETQ in the germline V gene. The CDR3 region is CASSFTGQRAYNEQFF. The CDR3 nucleotides read TGCGCCAGCAGCTTTACAGGACAGAGGGCATACAATGAGCAGTTCTTC.

The CDR3 loop is CASTPPSAKPYEQYF. The CDR3, as DNA: TGTGCCAGCACCCCCCCTAGCGCCAAGCCCTACGAGCAGTACTTC. V gene TRBV13 combines with J gene TRBJ2-7; a weak D match, TRBD2 (6 bases). CDR3 length: 15 residues. Germline V gene sequence: CDR1 PRHDT, CDR2 FYEKMQ (reference sequence). Trimming pared 7 bases from V and 2 bases from J, leaving 18 bases between.

The CDR3 is CASSEDSLNQPQHF. DNA for the CDR3: TGTGCCAGCAGTGAAGACAGCCTGAATCAGCCCCAGCATTTT. The chain employs TRBV9 and TRBJ1-5; tentatively, D is TRBD1 (5 bases). The CDR3 length is 14 residues. The germline V gene encodes CDR1 SGDLS and CDR2 YYNGEE. The V gene lost 5 bases and the J gene lost 4 bases, with 13 bases spanning the gap.

V gene TRBV20-1 combines with J gene TRBJ2-1, with D tentatively TRBD2 (6 bases). Germline CDR1 and CDR2: DFQATT and SNEGSKA (reference sequence). The CDR3 sequence is 11 residues long. V shed 6 bases and J shed 9 bases, with 12 bases lying between them. The CDR3 sequence is CSAKNGGEQFF. The CDR3 DNA reads as TGCAGTGCCAAAAACGGGGGTGAGCAGTTCTTC.

This clone was observed once. V is TRBV6-1 and J is TRBJ1-2; maybe TRBD1 (5 bases). Germline V lookup: CDR1 MNHNS, CDR2 SASEGT. This CDR3 spans 15 amino acids. Trimming shortened V by 7 bases and J by 4 bases, and 19 bases separated the two germline ends. In DNA, the CDR3 is TGTGCCAGCACCTCGGGGGAGGCCCGCGCCTATGGCTACACCTTC. Its translation is CASTSGEARAYGYTF.

The DNA of the CDR3 is TGTGCCAGTAGTAAGGGGACAGCTGTTCGGAACACTGAAGCTTTCTTT. Protein product: CASSKGTAVRNTEAFF. The chain combines TRBV19 with TRBJ1-1; 7 nucleotides match TRBD1. The V segment lost 4 bases and the J segment 1 base; nucleotides outside the gene matches: 9. Per the germline V gene, CDR1 is LNHDA and CDR2 is SQIVND (reference sequence). The CDR3 is 16 amino acids.

The chain links TRBV29-1 to TRBJ2-2, with D possibly matching TRBD2 (6 bases). Trimming removed 0 bases at V and 3 bases at J, with 11 bases between. The CDR3 runs 15 residues. CDR1 and CDR2 (germline): SQVTM, ANQGSEA. The CDR3 nucleotides are TGCAGCGTTGAAGATAGCGGCCCTTACACCGGGGAGCTGTTTTTT. Its protein is CSVEDSGPYTGELFF.

This sequence joins TRBV7-2 and TRBJ1-2, with D maybe TRBD1 (5 bases). This CDR3 is built from 13 residues. Germline CDR1 and CDR2: SGHTA and FQGNSA. V was trimmed by 6 bases and J by 5 bases, leaving 13 bases between them. DNA for the CDR3: TGTGCCAGCAGATTCGGGACTCAGTATGGCTACACCTTC. As protein: CASRFGTQYGYTF.

CDR3 DNA: TGTGCCAGCAGCTTCAGGGACAGGGGGCGCGTAGAGACCCAGTACTTC. This codes for CASSFRDRGRVETQYF. The J gene is TRBJ2-5, the V gene TRBV9; 12 nucleotides line up with TRBD1. There are 16 residues in the CDR3. V was clipped by 4 bases and J by 4 bases; unmatched bases: 8. From germline, CDR1 is SGDLS and CDR2 YYNGEE.

This rearrangement joins TRBV30 to TRBJ1-3, with TRBD1 matching 10 bases. The germline gives CDR1 GTSNPN, CDR2 SVGIG (reference sequence). The junction had 2 bases not matched to a gene; V was cut back by 2 bases and J by 4 bases. CDR3 length: 14 amino acids. CDR3 DNA sequence: TGTGCCTGGAGTCCGGGACAGGGGGGAAACACCATATATTTT. Protein product: CAWSPGQGGNTIYF.

This chain joins TRBV15 and TRBJ2-2; TRBD2 aligns across 9 bases. The CDR3 consists of 17 residues. Per germline, CDR1 LNHNV and CDR2 YYDKDF (reference sequence). J gave up 4 bases and V 0 bases, and 6 bases lay outside the gene matches. In DNA, the CDR3 is TGTGCCACCAGCAGAGAAGGGGGAGCGGGAGGCACCGGGGAGCTGTTTTTT. Protein sequence: CATSREGGAGGTGELFF.

This clone showed up just once. The gene calls are TRBV6-6 and TRBJ1-5; weak D call: TRBD1 (6 bases). The germline V gene encodes CDR1 MNHNY and CDR2 SVGAGI (reference sequence). The length of the CDR3 is 13 residues. V dropped 6 bases and J dropped 4 bases, with 10 bases sitting between them. The CDR3 reads CASRGAANQPQHF. In DNA form, the CDR3 reads TGTGCCAGCAGGGGGGCGGCTAATCAGCCCCAGCATTTT.

This clone was recorded once. V is TRBV6-5 and J is TRBJ2-7; 8 positions agree with TRBD1. V lost 8 bases and J lost 9; bases outside the gene matches: 12. Germline CDR1 and CDR2: MNHEY and SVGAGI. This CDR3 has 13 amino acids. CDR3 sequence reads: CASRDTDTGGQYF. The CDR3 bases are TGTGCCAGCCGGGACACCGATACAGGGGGGCAGTACTTC.

This clone was seen more than once but under ten times. The CDR3 here is CASSQDRGSFSYEQYF. As DNA, the CDR3 is TGTGCCAGCAGCCAAGATAGGGGCAGCTTCTCCTACGAGCAGTACTTC. This rearrangement joins TRBV14 to TRBJ2-7; D might be TRBD1 (5 bases). The CDR3 totals 16 residues. Trimming pared 0 bases from V and 0 bases from J, leaving 12 bases between. CDR1 and CDR2 (germline): SGHDN, FVKESK.

The chain uses TRBV11-2 and TRBJ1-3; a possible D gene is TRBD1 (6 bases). CDR1 and CDR2 (germline): SGHAT, FQNNGV. V was clipped by 5 bases and J by 0 bases, with 17 bases between them. The CDR3 sequence is 17 residues long. CDR3 amino acids: CASSPIRGRDSGNTIYF. The CDR3 coding sequence is TGTGCCAGCAGCCCCATCAGGGGAAGGGACTCTGGAAACACCATATATTTT.

The rearrangement uses TRBV30 and TRBJ2-7; 11 bases agree with TRBD2. Looked up from germline, CDR1 is GTSNPN and CDR2 is SVGIG (reference sequence). The V and J ends lost 2 bases and 4 bases, in that order; junction bases with no gene match: 4. The CDR3 is 14 residues long. CDR3 coding DNA: TGTGCCTGGAGTATTACTAGCGGGAGATACGAGCAGTACTTC. This encodes CAWSITSGRYEQYF.

V and J are TRBV5-1 and TRBJ2-1; 9 bases map to TRBD2. Germline CDR1 and CDR2: SGHRS and YFSETQ. CDR3 length equals 15 residues. The J segment lost 3 bases and the V segment lost 6 bases, leaving 7 bases of the junction unmatched. CDR3: CASKGPTSGYNEQFF. In DNA, the CDR3 is TGCGCCAGCAAGGGGCCGACTAGCGGCTACAATGAGCAGTTCTTC.

This chain connects TRBV6-5 to TRBJ1-1; D is uncertain. V was trimmed by 8 bases and J by 1 base, leaving 11 bases between them. Germline CDR1 and CDR2: MNHEY and SVGAGI. This CDR3 is 13 amino acids long. The CDR3 here is CASGRGRNTEAFF. The DNA of the CDR3 is TGTGCCAGCGGAAGAGGGAGGAACACTGAAGCTTTCTTT.

V gene TRBV28 combines with J gene TRBJ2-2; 8 bases line up with TRBD1. CDR1 is MDHEN, CDR2 SYDVKM, per germline. Losses at the gene ends were 6 bases for V and 2 bases for J; bases not matched to a gene: 5. The CDR3 is 15 amino acids. The CDR3 protein is CASRRDRGNTGELFF. CDR3 DNA sequence: TGTGCCAGCAGGAGAGACAGGGGCAACACCGGGGAGCTGTTTTTT.